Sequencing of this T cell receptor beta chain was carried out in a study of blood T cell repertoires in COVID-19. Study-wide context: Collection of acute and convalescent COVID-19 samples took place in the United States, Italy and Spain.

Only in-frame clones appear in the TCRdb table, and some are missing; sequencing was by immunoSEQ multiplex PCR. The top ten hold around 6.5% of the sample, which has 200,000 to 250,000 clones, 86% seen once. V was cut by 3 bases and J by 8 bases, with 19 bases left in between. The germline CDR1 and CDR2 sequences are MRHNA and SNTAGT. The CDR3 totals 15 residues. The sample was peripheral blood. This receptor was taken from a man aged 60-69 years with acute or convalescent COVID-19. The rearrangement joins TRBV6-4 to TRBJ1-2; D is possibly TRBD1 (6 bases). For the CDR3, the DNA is TGTGCCAGCAGTGAGGACCGGGGGGCCTTGAGGGGCTACACCTTC. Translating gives CASSEDRGALRGYTF.